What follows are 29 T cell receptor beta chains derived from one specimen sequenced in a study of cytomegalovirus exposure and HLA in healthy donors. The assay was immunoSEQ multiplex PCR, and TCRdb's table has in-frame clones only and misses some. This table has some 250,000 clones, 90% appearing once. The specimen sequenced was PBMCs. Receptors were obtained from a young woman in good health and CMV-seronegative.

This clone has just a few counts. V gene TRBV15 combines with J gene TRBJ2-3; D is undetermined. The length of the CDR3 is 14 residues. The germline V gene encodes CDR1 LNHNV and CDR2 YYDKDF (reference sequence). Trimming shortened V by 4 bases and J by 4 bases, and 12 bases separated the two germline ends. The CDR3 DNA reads TGTGCCACCAGCACACGACTTACGGCAGATACGCAGTATTTT. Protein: CATSTRLTADTQYF.

The CDR3 is CASSQISGRATYEQYF. The CDR3 DNA is TGCGCCAGCAGCCAAATTAGCGGGAGGGCCACCTACGAGCAGTACTTC. V gene TRBV4-3 combines with J gene TRBJ2-7, with TRBD2 identical over 11 bases. CDR1 is LGHNA and CDR2 is YSLEER in the germline V gene. V gave up 2 bases and J gave up 2 bases; unmatched junction bases: 5. The CDR3 is made up of 16 amino acids.

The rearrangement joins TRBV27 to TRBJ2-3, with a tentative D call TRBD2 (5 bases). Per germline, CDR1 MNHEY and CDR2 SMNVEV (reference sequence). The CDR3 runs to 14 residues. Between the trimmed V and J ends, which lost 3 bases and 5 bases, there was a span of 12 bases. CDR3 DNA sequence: TGTGCCAGCAGTTTTGGCGGGCTAGGAGATACGCAGTATTTT. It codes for CASSFGGLGDTQYF.

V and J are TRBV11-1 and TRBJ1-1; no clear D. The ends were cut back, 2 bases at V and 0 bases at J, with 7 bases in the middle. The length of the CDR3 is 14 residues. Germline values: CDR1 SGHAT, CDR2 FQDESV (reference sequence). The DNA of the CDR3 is TGTGCCAGCAGCTTATTTGGATTGAACACTGAAGCTTTCTTT. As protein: CASSLFGLNTEAFF.

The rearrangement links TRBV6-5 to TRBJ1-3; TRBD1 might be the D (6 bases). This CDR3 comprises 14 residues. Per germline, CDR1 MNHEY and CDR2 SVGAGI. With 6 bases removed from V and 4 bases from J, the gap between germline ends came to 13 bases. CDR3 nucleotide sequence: TGTGCCAGCAGCCAACAGGGCTGGGGAAACACCATATATTTT. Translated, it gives CASSQQGWGNTIYF.

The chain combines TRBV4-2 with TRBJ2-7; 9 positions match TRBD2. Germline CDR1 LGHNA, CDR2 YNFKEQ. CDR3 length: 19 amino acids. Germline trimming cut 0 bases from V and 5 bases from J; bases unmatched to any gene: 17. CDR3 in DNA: TGTGCCAGCAGCCAAGATTATGCCAGCGGGAGGTTAATGGGCGACGAGCAGTACTTC. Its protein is CASSQDYASGRLMGDEQYF.

CDR3 nucleotide sequence: TGTGCCAGCAGTGAATCGCCAAGGACGAGTGGCTACACCTTC. This sequence encodes CASSESPRTSGYTF. The V and J genes are TRBV6-1 and TRBJ1-2; D unresolved. This CDR3 contains 14 residues. The V gene lost 2 bases and the J gene lost 7 bases, with 14 bases spanning the gap. The germline V gene encodes CDR1 MNHNS and CDR2 SASEGT.

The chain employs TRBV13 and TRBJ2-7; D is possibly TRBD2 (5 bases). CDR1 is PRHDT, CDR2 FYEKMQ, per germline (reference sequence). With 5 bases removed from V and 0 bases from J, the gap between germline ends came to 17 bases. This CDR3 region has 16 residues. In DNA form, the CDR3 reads TGTGCCAGCAGCAAATCCGGAGGCACCTACTCCTACGAGCAGTACTTC. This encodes CASSKSGGTYSYEQYF. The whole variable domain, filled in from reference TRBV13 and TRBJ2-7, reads AAGVIQSPRHLIKEKRETATLKCYPIPRHDTVYWYQQGPGQDPQFLISFYEKMQSDKGSIPDRFSAQQFSDYHSELNMSSLELGDSALYFCASSKSGGTYSYEQYFGPGTRLTVT.

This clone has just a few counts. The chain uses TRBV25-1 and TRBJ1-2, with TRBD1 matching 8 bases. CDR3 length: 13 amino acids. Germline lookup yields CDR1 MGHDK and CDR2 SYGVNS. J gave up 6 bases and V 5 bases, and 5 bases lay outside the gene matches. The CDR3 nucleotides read TGTGCCAGCAGTCCGACAGGGGCTGATGGCTACACCTTC. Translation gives CASSPTGADGYTF.

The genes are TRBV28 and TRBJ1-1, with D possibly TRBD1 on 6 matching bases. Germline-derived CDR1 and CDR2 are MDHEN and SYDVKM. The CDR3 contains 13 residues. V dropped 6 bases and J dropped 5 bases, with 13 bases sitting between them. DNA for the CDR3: TGTGCCAGCAGGCGACCAGGGGAAACTGAAGCTTTCTTT. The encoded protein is CASRRPGETEAFF.

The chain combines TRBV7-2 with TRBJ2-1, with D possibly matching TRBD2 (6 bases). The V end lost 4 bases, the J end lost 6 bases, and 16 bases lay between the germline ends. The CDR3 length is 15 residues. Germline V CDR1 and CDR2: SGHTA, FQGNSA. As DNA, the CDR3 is TGTGCCAGCAGCTGGCGTGGAGGGGAAGTCAATGAGCAGTTCTTC. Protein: CASSWRGGEVNEQFF.

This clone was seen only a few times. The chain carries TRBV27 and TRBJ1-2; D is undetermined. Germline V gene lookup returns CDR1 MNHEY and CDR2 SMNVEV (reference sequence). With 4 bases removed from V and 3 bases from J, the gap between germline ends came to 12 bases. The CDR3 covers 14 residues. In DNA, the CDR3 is TGTGCCAGCAGTTCCTCCGGAACTTACTATGGCTACACCTTC. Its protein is CASSSSGTYYGYTF.

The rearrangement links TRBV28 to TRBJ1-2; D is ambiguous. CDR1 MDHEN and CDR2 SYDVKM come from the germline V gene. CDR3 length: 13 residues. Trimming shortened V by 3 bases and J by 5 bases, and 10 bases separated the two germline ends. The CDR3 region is CASSFLGWYGYTF. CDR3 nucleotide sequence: TGTGCCAGCAGTTTTTTGGGGTGGTATGGCTACACCTTC.

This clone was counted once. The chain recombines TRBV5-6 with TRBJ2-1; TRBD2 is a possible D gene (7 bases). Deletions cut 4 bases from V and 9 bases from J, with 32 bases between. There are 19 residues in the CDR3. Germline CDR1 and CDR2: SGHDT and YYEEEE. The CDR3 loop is CASSQNSRGLGGGYGEQFF. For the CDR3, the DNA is TGTGCCAGCAGCCAAAATAGTAGAGGCTTAGGGGGAGGGTACGGTGAGCAGTTCTTC.

This chain's CDR3 is CASSHPGQRDTEAFF. CDR3 in DNA: TGCGCCAGCAGCCATCCGGGCCAACGGGACACTGAAGCTTTCTTT. V and J are TRBV4-3 and TRBJ1-1; no firm D call. The CDR3 is 15 residues long. In germline, CDR1 is LGHNA, CDR2 YSLEER. V was trimmed by 3 bases and J by 3 bases, leaving 14 bases between them.

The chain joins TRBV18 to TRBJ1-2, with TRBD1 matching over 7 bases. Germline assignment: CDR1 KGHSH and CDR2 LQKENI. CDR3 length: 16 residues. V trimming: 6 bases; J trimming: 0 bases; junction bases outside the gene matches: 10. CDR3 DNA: TGTGCCAGCTCGGAGAGACTGACAGGGACTAACTATGGCTACACCTTC. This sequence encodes CASSERLTGTNYGYTF.

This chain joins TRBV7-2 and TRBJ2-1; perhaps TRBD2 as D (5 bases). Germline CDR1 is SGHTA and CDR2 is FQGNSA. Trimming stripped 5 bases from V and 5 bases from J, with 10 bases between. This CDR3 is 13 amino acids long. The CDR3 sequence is CASSRTRNNEQFF. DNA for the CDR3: TGTGCCAGCAGCCGTACTAGAAACAATGAGCAGTTCTTC.

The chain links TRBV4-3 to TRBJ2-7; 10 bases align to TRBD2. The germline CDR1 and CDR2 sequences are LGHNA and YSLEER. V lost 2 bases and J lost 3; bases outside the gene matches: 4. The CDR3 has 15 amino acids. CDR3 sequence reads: CASSQLLAGFYEQYF. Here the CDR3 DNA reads TGCGCCAGCAGCCAACTACTAGCGGGATTCTACGAGCAGTACTTC.

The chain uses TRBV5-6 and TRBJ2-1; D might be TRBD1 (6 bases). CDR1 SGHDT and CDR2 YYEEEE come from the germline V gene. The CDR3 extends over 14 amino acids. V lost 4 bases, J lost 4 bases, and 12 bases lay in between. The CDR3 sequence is CASSTNRVYNEQFF. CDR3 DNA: TGTGCCAGCAGCACTAACAGGGTTTACAATGAGCAGTTCTTC.

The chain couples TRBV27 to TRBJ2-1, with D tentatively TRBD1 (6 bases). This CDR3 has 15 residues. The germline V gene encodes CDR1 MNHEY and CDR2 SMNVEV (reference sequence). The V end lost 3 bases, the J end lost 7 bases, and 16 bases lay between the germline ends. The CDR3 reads CASSFIAGTLNEQFF. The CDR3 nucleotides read TGTGCCAGCAGTTTTATAGCAGGGACATTGAATGAGCAGTTCTTC.

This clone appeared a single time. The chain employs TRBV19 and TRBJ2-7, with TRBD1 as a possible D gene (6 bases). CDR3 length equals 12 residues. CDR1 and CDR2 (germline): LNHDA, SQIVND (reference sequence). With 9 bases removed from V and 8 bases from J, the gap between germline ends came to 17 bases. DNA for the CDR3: TGTGCCAGCCGGACCTTGCAGGGGAAGCAGTACTTC. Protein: CASRTLQGKQYF.

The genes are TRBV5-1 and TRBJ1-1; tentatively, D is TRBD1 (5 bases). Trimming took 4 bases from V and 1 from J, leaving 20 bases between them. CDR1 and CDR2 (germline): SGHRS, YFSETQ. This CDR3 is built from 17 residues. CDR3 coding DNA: TGCGCCAGCAGCCTGACGTGGGGGAGCAGGGAGAACACTGAAGCTTTCTTT. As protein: CASSLTWGSRENTEAFF. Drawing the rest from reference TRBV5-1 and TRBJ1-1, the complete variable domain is KAGVTQTPRYLIKTRGQQVTLSCSPISGHRSVSWYQQTPGQGLQFLFEYFSETQRNKGNFPGRFSGRQFSNSRSEMNVSTLELGDSALYLCASSLTWGSRENTEAFFGQGTRLTVV.

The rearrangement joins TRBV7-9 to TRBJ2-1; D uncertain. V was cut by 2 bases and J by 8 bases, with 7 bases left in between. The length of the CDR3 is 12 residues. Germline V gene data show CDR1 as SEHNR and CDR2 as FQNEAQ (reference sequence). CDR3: CASSLSTDEQFF. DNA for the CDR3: TGTGCCAGCAGCTTAAGTACGGATGAGCAGTTCTTC.

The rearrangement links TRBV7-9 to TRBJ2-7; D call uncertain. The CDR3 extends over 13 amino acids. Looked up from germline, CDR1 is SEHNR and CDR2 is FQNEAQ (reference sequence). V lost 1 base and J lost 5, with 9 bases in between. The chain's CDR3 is CASSLETSNEQYF. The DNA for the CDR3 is TGTGCCAGCAGCTTAGAGACGTCCAACGAGCAGTACTTC.

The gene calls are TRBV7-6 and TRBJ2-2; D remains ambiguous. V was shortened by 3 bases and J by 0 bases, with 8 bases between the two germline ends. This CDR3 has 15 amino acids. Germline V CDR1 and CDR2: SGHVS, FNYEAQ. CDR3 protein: CASSFLQPNTGELFF. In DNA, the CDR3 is TGTGCCAGCAGCTTCTTGCAACCGAACACCGGGGAGCTGTTTTTT.

CDR3: CASSLGTGGPYEQYF. In nucleotides, the CDR3 is TGTGCCAGCAGTTTAGGGACAGGGGGCCCTTACGAGCAGTACTTC. The V gene is TRBV28, the J gene TRBJ2-7; 12 nucleotides align to TRBD1. V lost 2 bases to trimming and J lost 4 bases; unmatched junction nucleotides: 3. There are 15 residues in the CDR3. Looked up from germline, CDR1 is MDHEN and CDR2 is SYDVKM.

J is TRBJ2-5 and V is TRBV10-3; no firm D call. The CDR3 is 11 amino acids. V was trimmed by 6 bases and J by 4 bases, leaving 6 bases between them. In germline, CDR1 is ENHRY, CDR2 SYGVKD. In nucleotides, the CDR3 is TGTGCCATCAGAAGTGGAGAGACCCAGTACTTC. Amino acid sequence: CAIRSGETQYF.

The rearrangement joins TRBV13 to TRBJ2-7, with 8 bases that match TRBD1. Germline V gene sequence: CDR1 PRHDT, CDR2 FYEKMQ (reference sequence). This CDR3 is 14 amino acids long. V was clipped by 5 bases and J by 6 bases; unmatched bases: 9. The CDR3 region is CASSPRTGYSEQYF. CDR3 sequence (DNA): TGTGCCAGCAGCCCACGGACAGGGTATAGCGAGCAGTACTTC.

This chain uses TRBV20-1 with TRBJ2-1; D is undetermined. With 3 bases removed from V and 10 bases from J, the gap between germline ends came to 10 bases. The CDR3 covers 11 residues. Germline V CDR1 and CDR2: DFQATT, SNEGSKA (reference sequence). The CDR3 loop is CSARRSTEQFF. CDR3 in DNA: TGCAGTGCTAGGAGGAGCACAGAGCAGTTCTTC.